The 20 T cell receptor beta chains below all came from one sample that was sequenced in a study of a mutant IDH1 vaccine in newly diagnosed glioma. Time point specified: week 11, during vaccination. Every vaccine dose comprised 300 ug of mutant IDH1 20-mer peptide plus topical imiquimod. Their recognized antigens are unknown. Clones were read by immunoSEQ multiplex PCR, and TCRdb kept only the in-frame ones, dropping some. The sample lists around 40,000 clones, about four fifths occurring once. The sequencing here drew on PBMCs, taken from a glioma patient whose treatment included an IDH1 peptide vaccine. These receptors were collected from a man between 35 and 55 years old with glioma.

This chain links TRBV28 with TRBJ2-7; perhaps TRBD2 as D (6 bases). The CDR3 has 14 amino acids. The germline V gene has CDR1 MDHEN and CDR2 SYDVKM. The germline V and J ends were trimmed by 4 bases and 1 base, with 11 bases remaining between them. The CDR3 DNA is TGTGCCAGCAGTTCGGCCGGGAGATCCTACGAGCAGTACTTC. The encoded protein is CASSSAGRSYEQYF.

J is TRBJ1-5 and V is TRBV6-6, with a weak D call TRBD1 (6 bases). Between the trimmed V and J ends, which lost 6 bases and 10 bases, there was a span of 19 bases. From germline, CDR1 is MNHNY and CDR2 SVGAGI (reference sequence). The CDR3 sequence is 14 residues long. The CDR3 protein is CASRAFGGAGPQHF. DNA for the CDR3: TGTGCCAGCAGGGCCTTTGGGGGGGCCGGCCCCCAGCATTTT.

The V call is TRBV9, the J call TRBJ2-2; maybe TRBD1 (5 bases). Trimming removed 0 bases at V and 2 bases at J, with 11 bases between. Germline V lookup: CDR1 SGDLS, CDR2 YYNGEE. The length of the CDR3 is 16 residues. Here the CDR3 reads CASSVGGRANTGELFF. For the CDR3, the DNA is TGTGCCAGCAGCGTAGGAGGCAGGGCCAACACCGGGGAGCTGTTTTTT.

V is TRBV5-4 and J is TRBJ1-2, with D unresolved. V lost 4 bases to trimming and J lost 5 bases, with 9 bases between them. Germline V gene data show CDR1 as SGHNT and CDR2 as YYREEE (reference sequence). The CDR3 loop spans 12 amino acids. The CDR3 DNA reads TGTGCCAGCAGCCCCGGACTGTATGGCTACACCTTC. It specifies CASSPGLYGYTF.

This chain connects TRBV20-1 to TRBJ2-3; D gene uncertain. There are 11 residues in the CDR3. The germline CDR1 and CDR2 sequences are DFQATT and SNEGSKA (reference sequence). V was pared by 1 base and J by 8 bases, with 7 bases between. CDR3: CSARAGATQYF. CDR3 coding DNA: TGCAGTGCTAGAGCAGGAGCTACGCAGTATTTT.

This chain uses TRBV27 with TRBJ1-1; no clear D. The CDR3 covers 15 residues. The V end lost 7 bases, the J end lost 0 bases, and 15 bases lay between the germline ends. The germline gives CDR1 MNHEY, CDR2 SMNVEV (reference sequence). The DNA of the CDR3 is TGTGCCAGCAAAACTTCGGGCACGGTGAACACTGAAGCTTTCTTT. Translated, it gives CASKTSGTVNTEAFF.

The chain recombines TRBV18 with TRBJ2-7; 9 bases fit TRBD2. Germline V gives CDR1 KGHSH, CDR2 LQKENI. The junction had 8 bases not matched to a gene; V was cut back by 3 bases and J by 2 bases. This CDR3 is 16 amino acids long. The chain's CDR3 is CASSPPPSGTTYEQYF. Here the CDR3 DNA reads TGTGCCAGCTCACCCCCTCCTAGCGGGACTACCTACGAGCAGTACTTC.

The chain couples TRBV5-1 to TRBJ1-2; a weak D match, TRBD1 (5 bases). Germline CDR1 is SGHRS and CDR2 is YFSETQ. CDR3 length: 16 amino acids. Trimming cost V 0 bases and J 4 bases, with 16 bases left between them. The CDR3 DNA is TGCGCCAGCAGCTTGGAGGCGGCAGGGTACAGCTATGGCTACACCTTC. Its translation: CASSLEAAGYSYGYTF.

The CDR3 loop reads CASSRNYEQYF. CDR3 nucleotides: TGTGCCAGCAGCCGAAACTACGAGCAGTACTTC. This chain links TRBV6-1 with TRBJ2-7, with D unclear. Between the trimmed V and J ends, which lost 6 bases and 3 bases, there was a span of 6 bases. Looked up from germline, CDR1 is MNHNS and CDR2 is SASEGT. The CDR3 extends over 11 amino acids.

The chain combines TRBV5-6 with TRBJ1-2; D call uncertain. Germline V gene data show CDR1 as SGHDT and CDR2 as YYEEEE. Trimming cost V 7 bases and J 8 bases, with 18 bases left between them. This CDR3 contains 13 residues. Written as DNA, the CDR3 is TGTGCCAGCCGAAGACCCCCCGCGTCCGGCTACACCTTC. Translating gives CASRRPPASGYTF.

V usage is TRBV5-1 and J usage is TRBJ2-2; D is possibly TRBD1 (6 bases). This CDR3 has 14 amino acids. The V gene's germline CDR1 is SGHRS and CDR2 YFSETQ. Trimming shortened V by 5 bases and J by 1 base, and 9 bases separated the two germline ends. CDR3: CASRPGENTGELFF. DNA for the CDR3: TGCGCCAGCAGACCAGGGGAGAACACCGGGGAGCTGTTTTTT. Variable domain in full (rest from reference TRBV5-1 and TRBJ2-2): KAGVTQTPRYLIKTRGQQVTLSCSPISGHRSVSWYQQTPGQGLQFLFEYFSETQRNKGNFPGRFSGRQFSNSRSEMNVSTLELGDSALYLCASRPGENTGELFFGEGSRLTVL.

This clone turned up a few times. Here the CDR3 DNA reads TGTGCCAGTAGTATCCTAGCGGGGGTTAGCTCCTACAATGAGCAGTTCTTC. Residues: CASSILAGVSSYNEQFF. The rearrangement joins TRBV19 to TRBJ2-1, with 10 bases fitting TRBD2. With 3 bases clipped from V and 0 bases from J, the junction kept 5 bases outside the gene matches. CDR1 is LNHDA and CDR2 is SQIVND in the germline V gene (reference sequence). The CDR3 contains 17 residues. Combining the CDR3 with reference TRBV19 and TRBJ2-1 gives the whole variable domain DGGITQSPKYLFRKEGQNVTLSCEQNLNHDAMYWYRQDPGQGLRLIYYSQIVNDFQKGDIAEGYSVSREKKESFPLTVTSAQKNPTAFYLCASSILAGVSSYNEQFFGPGTRLTVL.

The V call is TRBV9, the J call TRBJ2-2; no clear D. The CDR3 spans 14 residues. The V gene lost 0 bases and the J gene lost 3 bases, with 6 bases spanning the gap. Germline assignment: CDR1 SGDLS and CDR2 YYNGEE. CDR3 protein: CASSVDVDTGELFF. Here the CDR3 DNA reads TGTGCCAGCAGCGTAGATGTGGACACCGGGGAGCTGTTTTTT.

CDR3 coding DNA: TGTGCCAGCAAAGACAGAATCAGACTAGCGGGAGAGAGACGCTACACCGGGGAGCTGTTTTTT. As protein: CASKDRIRLAGERRYTGELFF. The chain combines TRBV2 with TRBJ2-2, with 12 positions matching TRBD2. Germline V gene sequence: CDR1 SNHLY, CDR2 FYNNEI. The CDR3 loop spans 21 amino acids. After removal of 7 bases from V and 3 bases from J, the junction contained 21 bases not matched to a gene. The variable domain in full, with the rest retrieved from reference TRBV2 and TRBJ2-2, is EPEVTQTPSHQVTQMGQEVILRCVPISNHLYFYWYRQILGQKVEFLVSFYNNEISEKSEIFDDQFSVERPDGSNFTLKIRSTKLEDSAMYFCASKDRIRLAGERRYTGELFFGEGSRLTVL.

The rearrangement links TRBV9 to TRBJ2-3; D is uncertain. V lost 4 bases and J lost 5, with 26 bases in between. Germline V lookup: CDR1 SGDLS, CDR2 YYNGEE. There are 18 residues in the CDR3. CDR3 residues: CASSSPTMGPTGEDTQYF. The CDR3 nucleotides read TGTGCCAGCAGCTCACCCACGATGGGCCCTACTGGAGAAGATACGCAGTATTTT.

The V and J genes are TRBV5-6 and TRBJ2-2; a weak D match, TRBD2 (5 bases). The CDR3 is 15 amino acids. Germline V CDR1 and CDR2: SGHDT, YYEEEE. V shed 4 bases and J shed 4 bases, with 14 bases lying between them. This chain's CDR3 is CASSARGKGTGELFF. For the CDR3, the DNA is TGTGCCAGCAGCGCTAGAGGGAAAGGCACCGGGGAGCTGTTTTTT.

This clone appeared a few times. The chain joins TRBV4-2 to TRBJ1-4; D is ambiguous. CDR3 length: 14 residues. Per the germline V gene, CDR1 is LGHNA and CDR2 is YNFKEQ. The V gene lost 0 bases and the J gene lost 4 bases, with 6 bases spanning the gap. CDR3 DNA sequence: TGTGCCAGCAGCCAAGATTGGGGTAATGAAAAACTGTTTTTT. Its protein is CASSQDWGNEKLFF.

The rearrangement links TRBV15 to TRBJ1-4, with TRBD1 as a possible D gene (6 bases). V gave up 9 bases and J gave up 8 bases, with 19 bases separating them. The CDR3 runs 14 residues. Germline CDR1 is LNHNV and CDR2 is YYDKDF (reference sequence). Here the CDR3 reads CATRRGGPAEKLFF. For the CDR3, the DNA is TGTGCCACGCGCCGGGGGGGGCCAGCAGAAAAACTGTTTTTT.

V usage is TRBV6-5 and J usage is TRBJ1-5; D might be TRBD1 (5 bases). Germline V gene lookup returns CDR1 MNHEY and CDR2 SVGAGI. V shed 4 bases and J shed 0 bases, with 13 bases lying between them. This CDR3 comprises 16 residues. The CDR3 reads CASSSPGGYSNQPQHF. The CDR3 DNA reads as TGTGCCAGCAGTTCCCCGGGGGGATATAGCAATCAGCCCCAGCATTTT.

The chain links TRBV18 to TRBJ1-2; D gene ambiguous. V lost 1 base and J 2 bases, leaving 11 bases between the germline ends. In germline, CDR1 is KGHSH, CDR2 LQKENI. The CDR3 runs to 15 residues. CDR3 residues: CASSPQFGWNYGYTF. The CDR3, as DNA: TGTGCCAGCTCACCACAGTTCGGTTGGAACTATGGCTACACCTTC. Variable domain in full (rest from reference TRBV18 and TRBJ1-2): NAGVMQNPRHLVRRRGQEARLRCSPMKGHSHVYWYRQLPEEGLKFMVYLQKENIIDESGMPKERFSAEFPKEGPSILRIQQVVRGDSAAYFCASSPQFGWNYGYTFGSGTRLTVV.